The 14 T cell receptor beta chains listed next were all sequenced from one sample in a study of cytomegalovirus exposure and HLA in healthy donors. PCR employed 60 Vbeta and 13 Jbeta primers. Profiling relied on immunoSEQ multiplex PCR, and the TCRdb table lists in-frame clones only, not all of them. Here the sample spans tens of thousands of clones, roughly 69% being singletons. The specimen sequenced was PBMCs. The receptors stem from a man aged 45-65 years in good health and CMV-seropositive.

The CDR3 nucleotides read TGCAGCGCCCAGGGGAAGTCGGATGGCTACACCTTC. As protein: CSAQGKSDGYTF. The chain combines TRBV29-1 with TRBJ1-2; tentatively, D is TRBD1 (6 bases). Between the trimmed V and J ends, which lost 7 bases and 6 bases, there was a span of 15 bases. The germline gives CDR1 SQVTM, CDR2 ANQGSEA. The CDR3 covers 12 residues.

The chain carries TRBV15 and TRBJ2-1; 8 bases agree with TRBD2. The CDR3 is 15 residues long. Germline V gene sequence: CDR1 LNHNV, CDR2 YYDKDF (reference sequence). V shed 0 bases, J shed 7 bases, and the junction held 5 bases outside the gene matches. The DNA for the CDR3 is TGTGCCACCAGCAGAGATGGGCTAGCGGGTAATGAGCAGTTCTTC. It codes for CATSRDGLAGNEQFF.

The rearrangement joins TRBV30 to TRBJ2-1, with 10 nucleotides matching TRBD2. Germline V CDR1 and CDR2: GTSNPN, SVGIG (reference sequence). Trimming removed 2 bases from V and 5 bases from J; junction bases left unmatched: 9. This CDR3 region has 16 residues. Written as DNA, the CDR3 is TGTGCCTGGAGTCCCCCCGCTAGCGGGAGTAACAATGAGCAGTTCTTC. Encoded protein: CAWSPPASGSNNEQFF.

The CDR3 loop is CASSFGASGRADTQYF. The CDR3, as DNA: TGCGCCAGCAGCTTCGGCGCTAGCGGGAGGGCAGATACGCAGTATTTT. The chain couples TRBV5-1 to TRBJ2-3, with TRBD2 identical over 12 bases. This CDR3 has 16 amino acids. Germline-derived CDR1 and CDR2 are SGHRS and YFSETQ. Unmatched junction bases numbered 5, after V lost 2 bases and J lost 4 bases.

The CDR3: CASSSGTSGSYEQYF. The DNA of the CDR3 is TGTGCCAGCAGCTCGGGGACTAGCGGCTCCTACGAGCAGTACTTC. The rearrangement links TRBV5-4 to TRBJ2-7, with 11 bases that match TRBD2. J was trimmed by 0 bases and V by 3 bases; bases with no gene match: 2. Germline V gene sequence: CDR1 SGHNT, CDR2 YYREEE (reference sequence). The CDR3 extends over 15 amino acids. The full variable domain, its missing parts supplied by reference TRBV5-4 and TRBJ2-7, is ETGVTQSPTHLIKTRGQQVTLRCSSQSGHNTVSWYQQALGQGPQFIFQYYREEENGRGNFPPRFSGLQFPNYSSELNVNALELDDSALYLCASSSGTSGSYEQYFGPGTRLTVT.

This clone was observed a few times. This chain joins TRBV7-8 and TRBJ2-5; D might be TRBD2 (7 bases). CDR1 is SGHVS and CDR2 is FQNEAQ in the germline V gene. The CDR3 sequence is 15 residues long. Trimming took off 1 base at V and 1 base at J, with 10 bases between the two ends. The DNA of the CDR3 is TGTGCCAGCAGCTTAGAAGGGGGGGGCCAAGAGACCCAGTACTTC. Its translation: CASSLEGGGQETQYF.

This chain connects TRBV29-1 to TRBJ2-3, with 12 positions matching TRBD2. CDR3 length: 12 residues. Germline V lookup: CDR1 SQVTM, CDR2 ANQGSEA. The V and J ends lost 7 bases and 4 bases, in that order; junction bases with no gene match: 0. The CDR3 spells CSGLAGADTQYF. In nucleotides, the CDR3 is TGCAGCGGACTAGCGGGAGCAGATACGCAGTATTTT.

This sequence joins TRBV10-3 and TRBJ2-5, with D tentatively TRBD2 (5 bases). Germline V lookup: CDR1 ENHRY, CDR2 SYGVKD. Trimming cost V 4 bases and J 4 bases, with 7 bases left between them. The CDR3 sequence is 12 residues long. CDR3 nucleotides: TGTGCCATCAGTGGAGGGATAGAGACCCAGTACTTC. Residues: CAISGGIETQYF.

The V call is TRBV30, the J call TRBJ2-3; D is undetermined. From germline, CDR1 is GTSNPN and CDR2 SVGIG (reference sequence). The V end was cut by 5 bases, the J end by 3 bases, with 9 bases between. This CDR3 contains 12 residues. CDR3 sequence (DNA): TGTGCCTGGGACCTAGGAACAGATACGCAGTATTTT. It is translated as CAWDLGTDTQYF.

This clone was seen more than once but under ten times. This chain's CDR3 is CASSFTSGGQYQETQYF. The DNA for the CDR3 is TGTGCCAGCAGCTTCACGTCAGGGGGTCAGTACCAAGAGACCCAGTACTTC. The J gene is TRBJ2-5, the V gene TRBV7-6; TRBD1 aligns across 7 bases. This CDR3 region has 17 residues. V shed 3 bases, J shed 0 bases, and the junction held 10 bases outside the gene matches. The germline V gene has CDR1 SGHVS and CDR2 FNYEAQ.

The chain is built from TRBV7-9 and TRBJ1-1; 10 positions match TRBD1. The length of the CDR3 is 13 residues. The germline V gene encodes CDR1 SEHNR and CDR2 FQNEAQ (reference sequence). V gave up 5 bases and J gave up 11 bases; unmatched junction bases: 8. CDR3 loop: CASSTLDRGAAFF. The CDR3, as DNA: TGTGCCAGCAGCACCCTGGACAGGGGGGCCGCTTTCTTT.

A remark on this clone: The same CDR3 arises from other DNA sequences in this sample as well. J is TRBJ2-7 and V is TRBV29-1; D might be TRBD1 (6 bases). The CDR3 covers 12 residues. Germline V gene lookup returns CDR1 SQVTM and CDR2 ANQGSEA. Trimming pared 3 bases from V and 2 bases from J, leaving 8 bases between. The CDR3 DNA is TGCAGCGTTGAGGGACAAGCCTACGAGCAGTACTTC. It yields the protein CSVEGQAYEQYF.

The rearrangement links TRBV2 to TRBJ2-5, with 7 positions matching TRBD1. The CDR3 has 13 residues. V lost 7 bases and J lost 3; bases outside the gene matches: 5. Germline V gene data show CDR1 as SNHLY and CDR2 as FYNNEI. In DNA form, the CDR3 reads TGTGCCAGCACCGGGACAGAAAAAGAGACCCAGTACTTC. It translates to CASTGTEKETQYF.

About this clone: The conserved phenylalanine or tryptophan is not found at the CDR3 terminus, so this likely reflects a read error. The limits of the CDR3 on the DNA are not certain, so only TCRdb's listed CDR3 is given. The chain has TRBV21-1 and TRBJ2-3; TRBD1 is the table's D call and was not checked against the DNA. TRBV21-1 is reported as a pseudogene. With termini counted, the CDR3 has 13 amino acids. The CDR3 sequence: CASSNGRDRDLST.